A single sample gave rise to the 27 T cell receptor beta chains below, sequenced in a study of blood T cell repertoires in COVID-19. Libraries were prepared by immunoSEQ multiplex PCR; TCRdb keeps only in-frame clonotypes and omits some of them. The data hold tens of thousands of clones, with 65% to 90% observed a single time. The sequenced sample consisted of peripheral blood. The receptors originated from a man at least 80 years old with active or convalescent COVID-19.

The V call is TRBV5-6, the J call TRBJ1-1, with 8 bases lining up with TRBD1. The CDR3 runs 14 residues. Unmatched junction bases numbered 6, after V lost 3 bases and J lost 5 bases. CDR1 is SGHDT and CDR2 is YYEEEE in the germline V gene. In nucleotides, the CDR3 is TGTGCCAGCAGCTCAAGACAGGGGAGTACTGAAGCTTTCTTT. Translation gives CASSSRQGSTEAFF.

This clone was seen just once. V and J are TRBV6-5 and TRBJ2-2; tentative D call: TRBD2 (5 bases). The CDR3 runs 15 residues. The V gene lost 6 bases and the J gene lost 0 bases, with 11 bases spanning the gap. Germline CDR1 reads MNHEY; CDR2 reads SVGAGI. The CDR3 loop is CASRRTGTNTGELFF. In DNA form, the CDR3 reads TGTGCCAGCAGAAGAACGGGGACGAACACCGGGGAGCTGTTTTTT.

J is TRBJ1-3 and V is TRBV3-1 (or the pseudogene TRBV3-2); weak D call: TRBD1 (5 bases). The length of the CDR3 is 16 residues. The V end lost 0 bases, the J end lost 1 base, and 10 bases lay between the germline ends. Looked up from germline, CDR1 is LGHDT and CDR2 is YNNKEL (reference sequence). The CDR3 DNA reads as TGTGCCAGCAGCCAAGATCCGGGGGGATCTGGAAACACCATATATTTT. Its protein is CASSQDPGGSGNTIYF.

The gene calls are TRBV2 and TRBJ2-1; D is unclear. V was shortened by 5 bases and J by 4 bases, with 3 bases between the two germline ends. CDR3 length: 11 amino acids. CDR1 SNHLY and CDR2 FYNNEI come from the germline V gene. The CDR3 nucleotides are TGTGCCAGCAGTCAGTACAATGAGCAGTTCTTC. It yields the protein CASSQYNEQFF.

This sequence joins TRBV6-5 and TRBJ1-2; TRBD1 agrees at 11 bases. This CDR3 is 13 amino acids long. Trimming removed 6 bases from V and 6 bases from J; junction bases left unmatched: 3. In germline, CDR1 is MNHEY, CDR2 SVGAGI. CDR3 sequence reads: CASRRGQGDGYTF. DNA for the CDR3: TGTGCCAGCAGACGGGGACAGGGGGATGGCTACACCTTC.

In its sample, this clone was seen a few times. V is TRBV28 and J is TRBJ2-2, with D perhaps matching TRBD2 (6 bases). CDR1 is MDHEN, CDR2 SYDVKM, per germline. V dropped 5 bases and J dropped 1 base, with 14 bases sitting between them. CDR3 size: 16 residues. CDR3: CASSLGLLLNTGELFF. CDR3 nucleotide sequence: TGTGCCAGCAGTCTCGGACTACTCCTGAACACCGGGGAGCTGTTTTTT.

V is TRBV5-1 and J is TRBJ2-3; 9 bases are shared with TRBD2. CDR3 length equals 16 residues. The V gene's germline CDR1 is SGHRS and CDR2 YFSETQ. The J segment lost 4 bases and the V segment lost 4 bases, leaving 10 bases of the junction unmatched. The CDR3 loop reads CASSTGVAGVADTQYF. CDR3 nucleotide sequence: TGCGCCAGCAGCACGGGGGTAGCGGGGGTTGCAGATACGCAGTATTTT.

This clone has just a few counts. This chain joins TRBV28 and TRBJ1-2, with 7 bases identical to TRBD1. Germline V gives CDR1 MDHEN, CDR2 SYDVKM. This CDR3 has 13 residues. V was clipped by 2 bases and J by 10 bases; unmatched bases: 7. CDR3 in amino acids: CASSLGTVVVYTF. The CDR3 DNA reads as TGTGCCAGCAGTTTAGGGACAGTCGTAGTCTACACCTTC.

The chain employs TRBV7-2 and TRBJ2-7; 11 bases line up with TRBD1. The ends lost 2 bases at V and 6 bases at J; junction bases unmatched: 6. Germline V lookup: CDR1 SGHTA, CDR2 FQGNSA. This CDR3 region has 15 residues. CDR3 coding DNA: TGTGCCAGCAGCTTAACCCCGGGACAGGGGGGCGAGCAGTACTTC. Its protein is CASSLTPGQGGEQYF.

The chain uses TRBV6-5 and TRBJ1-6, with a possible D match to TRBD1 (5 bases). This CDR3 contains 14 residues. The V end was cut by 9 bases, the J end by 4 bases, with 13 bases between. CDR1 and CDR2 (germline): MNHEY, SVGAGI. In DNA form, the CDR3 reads TGTGCCAGTAGACAGTGGTCTTATAATTCACCCCTCCACTTT. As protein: CASRQWSYNSPLHF.

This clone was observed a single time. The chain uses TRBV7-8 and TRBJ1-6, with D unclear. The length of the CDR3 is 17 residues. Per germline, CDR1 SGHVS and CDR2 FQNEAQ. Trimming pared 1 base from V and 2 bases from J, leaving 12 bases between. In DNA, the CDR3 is TGTGCCAGCAGCTTAGTAGGAGCCGACCCCTATAATTCACCCCTCCACTTT. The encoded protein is CASSLVGADPYNSPLHF. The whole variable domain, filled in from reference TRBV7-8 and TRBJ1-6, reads GAGVSQSPRYKVAKRGQDVALRCDPISGHVSLFWYQQALGQGPEFLTYFQNEAQLDKSGLPSDRFFAERPEGSVSTLKIQRTQQEDSAVYLCASSLVGADPYNSPLHFGNGTRLTVT.

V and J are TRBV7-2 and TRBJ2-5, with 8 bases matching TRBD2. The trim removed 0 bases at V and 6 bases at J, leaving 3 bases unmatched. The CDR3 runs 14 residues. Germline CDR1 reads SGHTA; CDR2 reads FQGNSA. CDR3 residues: CASSLASGSQTQYF. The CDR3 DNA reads TGTGCCAGCAGCTTAGCCAGCGGGAGCCAGACCCAGTACTTC. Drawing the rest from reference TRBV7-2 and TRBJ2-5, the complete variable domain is GAGVSQSPSNKVTEKGKDVELRCDPISGHTALYWYRQSLGQGLEFLIYFQGNSAPDKSGLPSDRFSAERTGGSVSTLTIQRTQQEDSAVYLCASSLASGSQTQYFGPGTRLLVL.

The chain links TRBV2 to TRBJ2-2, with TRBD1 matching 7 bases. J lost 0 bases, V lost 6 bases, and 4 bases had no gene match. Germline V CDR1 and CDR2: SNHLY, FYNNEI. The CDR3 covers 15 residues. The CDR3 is CASSRQGANTGELFF. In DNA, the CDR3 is TGTGCCAGCAGCCGACAGGGCGCGAACACCGGGGAGCTGTTTTTT.

This chain's CDR3 is CAIRPGLDPEQFF. The CDR3 DNA reads TGTGCCATCAGACCGGGACTAGATCCTGAGCAGTTCTTC. The V call is TRBV10-3, the J call TRBJ2-1; 8 nucleotides match TRBD2. Germline trimming cut 6 bases from V and 9 bases from J; bases unmatched to any gene: 7. The CDR3 sequence is 13 residues long. Germline assignment: CDR1 ENHRY and CDR2 SYGVKD.

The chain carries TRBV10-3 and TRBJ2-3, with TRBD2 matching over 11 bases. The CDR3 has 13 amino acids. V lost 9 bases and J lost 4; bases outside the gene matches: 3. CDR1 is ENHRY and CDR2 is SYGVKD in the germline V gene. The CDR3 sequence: CAIATSGADTQYF. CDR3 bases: TGTGCCATTGCGACTAGCGGGGCAGATACGCAGTATTTT.

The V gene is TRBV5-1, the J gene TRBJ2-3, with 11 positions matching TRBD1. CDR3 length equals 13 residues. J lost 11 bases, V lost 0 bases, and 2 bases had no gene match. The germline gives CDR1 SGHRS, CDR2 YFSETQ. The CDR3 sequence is CASSLGDRGEQYF. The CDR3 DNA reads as TGCGCCAGCAGCTTGGGGGACAGGGGGGAGCAGTATTTT. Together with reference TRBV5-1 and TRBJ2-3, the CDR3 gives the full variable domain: KAGVTQTPRYLIKTRGQQVTLSCSPISGHRSVSWYQQTPGQGLQFLFEYFSETQRNKGNFPGRFSGRQFSNSRSEMNVSTLELGDSALYLCASSLGDRGEQYFGPGTRLTVL.

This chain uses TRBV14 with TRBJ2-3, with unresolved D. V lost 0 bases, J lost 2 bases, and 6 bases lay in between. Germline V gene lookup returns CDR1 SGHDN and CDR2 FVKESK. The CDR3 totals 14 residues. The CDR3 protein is CASSQDWATDTQYF. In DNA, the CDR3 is TGTGCCAGCAGCCAAGATTGGGCCACAGATACGCAGTATTTT.

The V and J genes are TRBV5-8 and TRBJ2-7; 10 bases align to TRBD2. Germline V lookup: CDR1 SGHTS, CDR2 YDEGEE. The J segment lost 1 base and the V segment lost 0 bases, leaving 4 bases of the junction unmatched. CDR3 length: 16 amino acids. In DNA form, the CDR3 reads TGTGCCAGCAGCTTGGTAGTAGCGGGGGGATCCTACGAGCAGTACTTC. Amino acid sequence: CASSLVVAGGSYEQYF. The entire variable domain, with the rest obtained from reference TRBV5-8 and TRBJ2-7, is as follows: EAGVTQSPTHLIKTRGQQATLRCSPISGHTSVYWYQQALGLGLQFLLWYDEGEERNRGNFPPRFSGRQFPNYSSELNVNALELEDSALYLCASSLVVAGGSYEQYFGPGTRLTVT.

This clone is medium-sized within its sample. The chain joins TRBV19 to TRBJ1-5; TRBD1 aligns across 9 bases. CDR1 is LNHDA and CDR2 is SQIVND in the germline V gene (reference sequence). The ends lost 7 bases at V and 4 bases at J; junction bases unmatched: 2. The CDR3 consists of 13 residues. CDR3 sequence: CASKGTGNQPQHF. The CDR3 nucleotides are TGTGCCAGTAAGGGGACAGGGAATCAGCCCCAGCATTTT.

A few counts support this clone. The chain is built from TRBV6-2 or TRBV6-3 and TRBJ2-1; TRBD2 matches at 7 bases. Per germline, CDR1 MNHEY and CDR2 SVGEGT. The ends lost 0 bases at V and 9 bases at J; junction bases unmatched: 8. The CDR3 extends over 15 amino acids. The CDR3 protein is CASSYSGLGSGEQFF. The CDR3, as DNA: TGTGCCAGCAGTTACTCCGGACTAGGATCTGGTGAGCAGTTCTTC.

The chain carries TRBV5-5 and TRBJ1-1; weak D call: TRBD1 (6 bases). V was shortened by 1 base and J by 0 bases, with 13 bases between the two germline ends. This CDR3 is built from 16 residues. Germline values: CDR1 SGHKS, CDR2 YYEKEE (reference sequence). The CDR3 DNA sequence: TGTGCCAGCAGCTTGTCACAGGGACCAATGAACACTGAAGCTTTCTTT. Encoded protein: CASSLSQGPMNTEAFF.

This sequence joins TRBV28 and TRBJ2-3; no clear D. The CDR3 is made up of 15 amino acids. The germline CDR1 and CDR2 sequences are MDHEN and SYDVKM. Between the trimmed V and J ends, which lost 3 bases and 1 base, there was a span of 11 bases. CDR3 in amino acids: CASSFKSTRTDTQYF. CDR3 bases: TGTGCCAGCAGTTTCAAGTCTACTCGCACAGATACGCAGTATTTT.

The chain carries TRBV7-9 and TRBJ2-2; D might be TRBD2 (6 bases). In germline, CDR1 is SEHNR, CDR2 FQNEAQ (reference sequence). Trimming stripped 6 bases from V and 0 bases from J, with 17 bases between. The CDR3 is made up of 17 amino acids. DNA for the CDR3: TGTGCCAGCAGGGGCCCGAACGGGGGATCGAACACCGGGGAGCTGTTTTTT. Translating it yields CASRGPNGGSNTGELFF.

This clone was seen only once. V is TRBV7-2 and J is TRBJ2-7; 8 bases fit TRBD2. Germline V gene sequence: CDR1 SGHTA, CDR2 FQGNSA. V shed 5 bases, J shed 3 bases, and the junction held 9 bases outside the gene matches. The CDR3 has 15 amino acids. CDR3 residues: CASSPLAGNFYEQYF. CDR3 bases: TGTGCCAGCAGCCCCTTAGCGGGGAATTTCTACGAGCAGTACTTC.

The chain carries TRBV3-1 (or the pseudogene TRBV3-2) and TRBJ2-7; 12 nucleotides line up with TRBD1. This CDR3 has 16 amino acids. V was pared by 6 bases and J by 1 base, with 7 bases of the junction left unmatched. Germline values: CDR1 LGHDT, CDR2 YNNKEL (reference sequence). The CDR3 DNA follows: TGTGCCAGCAGGGGGACAGGGGGCTACGGGTCCTACGAGCAGTACTTC. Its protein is CASRGTGGYGSYEQYF.

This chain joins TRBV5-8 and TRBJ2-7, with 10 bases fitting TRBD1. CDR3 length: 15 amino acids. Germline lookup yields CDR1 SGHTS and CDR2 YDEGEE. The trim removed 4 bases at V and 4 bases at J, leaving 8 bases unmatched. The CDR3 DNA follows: TGTGCCAGCAGCGTAGTGGGACAGGGGCCATACGAGCAGTACTTC. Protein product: CASSVVGQGPYEQYF.

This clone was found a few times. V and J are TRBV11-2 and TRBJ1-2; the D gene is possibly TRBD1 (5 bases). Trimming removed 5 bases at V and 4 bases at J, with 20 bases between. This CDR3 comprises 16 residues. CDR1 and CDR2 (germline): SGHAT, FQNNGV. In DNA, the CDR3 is TGTGCCAGCAGCGCACTCCGCAGGGTTCGTGGCTATGGCTACACCTTC. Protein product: CASSALRRVRGYGYTF.